This TCR beta chain stems from a study of spatial heterogeneity in lung cancer. This clonotype was observed a few times. Since the library was made to target alpha chains, this beta chain is a stray read and its abundance is not meaningful. TCRdb reanalysed the 5' RACE reads using MiXCR and keeps one entry per CDR3 protein. The sample shows 13,000 or so distinct CDR3 sequences, roughly 3.9% of them seen only once. Time point meaning: sample taken at primary tumor resection. Without sorting, whole RNA was sequenced from tumor, nontumor lung or frozen PBMC. The donors, around 71 patients with untreated early-stage non-small cell lung cancer, provided the samples. The origin of this receptor is a male donor with early-stage non-small cell lung cancer. This specimen was PBMCs, taken at surgery.

Here the CDR3 reads CASSYGNEQFF. The CDR3 nucleotides are TGTGCCAGCAGTTACGGGAATGAGCAGTTCTTC. The chain uses TRBV6-5 and TRBJ2-1; D not resolved. The V end lost 2 bases, the J end lost 7 bases, and 3 bases lay between the germline ends. Germline V CDR1 and CDR2: MNHEY, SVGAGI. The CDR3 length is 11 residues.